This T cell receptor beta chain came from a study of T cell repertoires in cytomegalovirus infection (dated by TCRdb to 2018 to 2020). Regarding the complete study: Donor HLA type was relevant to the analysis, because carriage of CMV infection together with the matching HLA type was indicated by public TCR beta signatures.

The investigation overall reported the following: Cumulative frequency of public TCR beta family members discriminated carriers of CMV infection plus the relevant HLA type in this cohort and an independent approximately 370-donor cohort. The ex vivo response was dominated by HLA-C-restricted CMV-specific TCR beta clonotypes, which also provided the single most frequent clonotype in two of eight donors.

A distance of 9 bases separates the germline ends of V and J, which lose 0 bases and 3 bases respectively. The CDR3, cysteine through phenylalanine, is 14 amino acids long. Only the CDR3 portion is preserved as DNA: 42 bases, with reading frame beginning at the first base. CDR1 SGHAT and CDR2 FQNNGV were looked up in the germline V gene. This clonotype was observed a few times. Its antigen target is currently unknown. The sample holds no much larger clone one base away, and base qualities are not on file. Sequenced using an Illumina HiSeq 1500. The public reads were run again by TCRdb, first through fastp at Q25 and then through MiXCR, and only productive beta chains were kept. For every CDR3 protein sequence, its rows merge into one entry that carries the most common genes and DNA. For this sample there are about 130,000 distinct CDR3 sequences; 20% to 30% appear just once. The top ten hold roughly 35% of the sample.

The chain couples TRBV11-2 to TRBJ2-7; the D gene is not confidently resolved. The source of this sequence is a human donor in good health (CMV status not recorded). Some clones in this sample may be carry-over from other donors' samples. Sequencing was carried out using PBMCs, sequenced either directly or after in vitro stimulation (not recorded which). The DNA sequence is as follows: TGTGCCAGCAGCTTAGATCTATTCAGCTACGAGCAGTACTTC. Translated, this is CASSLDLFSYEQYF.